Presented here are 30 T cell receptor beta chains from one specimen sequenced in a study of cytomegalovirus exposure and HLA in healthy donors. PCR amplification relied on 60 Vbeta primers (plus 13 Jbeta primers). Profiled with immunoSEQ multiplex PCR; TCRdb holds only in-frame clones, not every one. The repertoire holds 150,000 to 200,000 clones, with 76% as singletons. Sequenced: PBMCs. These receptors came from a male donor in good health and CMV-seronegative.

Only one count was recorded for this clone. The chain is built from TRBV7-2 and TRBJ2-5, with 9 bases aligning to TRBD1. The DNA end favors TRBJ2-7, so the J call may be wrong. CDR1 SGHTA and CDR2 FQGNSA come from the germline V gene. CDR3 length: 13 amino acids. CDR3 protein: CASSSGQGGEQYF. The CDR3 nucleotides read TGTGCCAGCAGCTCGGGACAGGGTGGCGAGCAGTACTTC.

In this sample, this clone turned up once. The chain uses TRBV23-1 and TRBJ1-5, with TRBD1 as a possible D gene (5 bases). TRBV23-1 is an ORF; its function is uncertain. The CDR3 is 17 residues long. V was cut by 2 bases and J by 8 bases, with 22 bases left in between. Here the CDR3 reads CASSQEAPDSPGEPQHF. The DNA for the CDR3 is TGCGCCAGCAGTCAAGAAGCCCCCGACAGCCCGGGGGAGCCCCAGCATTTT.

The chain carries TRBV9 and TRBJ2-5; TRBD2 matches 7 bases. The CDR3 is made up of 18 amino acids. The V and J ends lost 0 bases and 5 bases, in that order; junction bases with no gene match: 16. Germline values: CDR1 SGDLS, CDR2 YYNGEE. CDR3 protein: CASSVGASGTTRAETQYF. DNA for the CDR3: TGTGCCAGCAGCGTAGGGGCTAGCGGTACCACCAGGGCGGAGACCCAGTACTTC.

The chain links TRBV27 to TRBJ2-1; 8 bases are shared with TRBD2. The CDR3 totals 14 residues. Germline V lookup: CDR1 MNHEY, CDR2 SMNVEV (reference sequence). The V gene end was trimmed by 5 bases and the J gene end by 6 bases; junction bases not matched to a gene: 6. CDR3 sequence (DNA): TGTGCCAGCAGTAGGATTAGCGGGGCCAATGAGCAGTTCTTC. This encodes CASSRISGANEQFF.

This rearrangement joins TRBV9 to TRBJ2-5; 10 nucleotides line up with TRBD1. Trimming removed 4 bases from V and 5 bases from J; junction bases left unmatched: 8. Germline loops: CDR1 SGDLS, CDR2 YYNGEE. CDR3 length: 15 residues. In nucleotides, the CDR3 is TGTGCCAGCAGCATGGGGACAGGGGTGGCGGAGACCCAGTACTTC. Translated, it gives CASSMGTGVAETQYF.

The chain carries TRBV6-6 and TRBJ2-3; 7 bases are a match to TRBD2. The ends lost 2 bases at V and 2 bases at J; junction bases unmatched: 7. This CDR3 is built from 16 residues. Looked up from germline, CDR1 is MNHNY and CDR2 is SVGAGI (reference sequence). The CDR3 loop is CASSYGLGGDTDTQYF. The CDR3, as DNA: TGTGCCAGCAGTTACGGCCTTGGGGGGGACACAGATACGCAGTATTTT.

V is TRBV6-6 and J is TRBJ1-6, with 8 bases lining up with TRBD1. Per germline, CDR1 MNHNY and CDR2 SVGAGI (reference sequence). V shed 0 bases and J 7 bases; nucleotides not matched to a gene: 2. The CDR3 runs 15 residues. Here the CDR3 DNA reads TGTGCCAGCAGTTACTCGGGACAGGAGAATTCACCCCTCCACTTT. Translating gives CASSYSGQENSPLHF.

Only a few counts were recorded for this clone. The V gene is TRBV28, the J gene TRBJ1-1; no firm D call. The CDR3 runs 15 residues. From germline, CDR1 is MDHEN and CDR2 SYDVKM. V shed 3 bases and J shed 1 base, with 12 bases lying between them. CDR3 in DNA: TGTGCCAGCAGTTTGGCAGGCCCTAAGAACACTGAAGCTTTCTTT. This translates into CASSLAGPKNTEAFF.

The genes are TRBV7-2 and TRBJ1-2, with no clear D. Per the germline V gene, CDR1 is SGHTA and CDR2 is FQGNSA. The CDR3 has 13 residues. Trimming stripped 2 bases from V and 7 bases from J, with 11 bases between. The CDR3 DNA sequence: TGTGCCAGCAGCTTACGCGGCTTGGGTGGCTACACCTTC. Its protein is CASSLRGLGGYTF.

This chain joins TRBV4-2 and TRBJ2-3, with TRBD1 matching 9 bases. This CDR3 contains 16 residues. The V gene's germline CDR1 is LGHNA and CDR2 YNFKEQ. Trimming removed 2 bases from V and 2 bases from J; junction bases left unmatched: 5. The CDR3: CASSQLTGGDTDTQYF. CDR3 sequence (DNA): TGTGCCAGCAGCCAATTGACAGGGGGTGACACAGATACGCAGTATTTT.

V and J are TRBV7-6 and TRBJ2-3, with 11 nucleotides matching TRBD2. The V and J ends lost 2 bases and 3 bases, in that order; junction bases with no gene match: 7. Germline assignment: CDR1 SGHVS and CDR2 FNYEAQ. The CDR3 totals 17 residues. CDR3 sequence: CASSLLAGGRTTDTQYF. The CDR3 bases are TGTGCCAGCAGCTTATTAGCGGGGGGGCGGACGACAGATACGCAGTATTTT.

The chain employs TRBV27 and TRBJ2-1; 16 nucleotides agree with TRBD2. In germline, CDR1 is MNHEY, CDR2 SMNVEV (reference sequence). Trimming at V came to 4 bases and at J to 0 bases, leaving 9 bases not matched to a gene. The CDR3 has 20 amino acids. The CDR3 nucleotides are TGTGCCAGCAGTTCAGGGACTAGCGGGAGGGTTAGAGACTCCTACAATGAGCAGTTCTTC. Translating it yields CASSSGTSGRVRDSYNEQFF.

The chain combines TRBV9 with TRBJ1-3; 7 bases line up with TRBD1. The J segment lost 3 bases and the V segment lost 4 bases, leaving 10 bases of the junction unmatched. The CDR3 extends over 16 amino acids. Germline V gene sequence: CDR1 SGDLS, CDR2 YYNGEE. CDR3: CASSIRQGSFGNTIYF. CDR3 nucleotide sequence: TGTGCCAGCAGCATCAGACAGGGAAGTTTTGGAAACACCATATATTTT.

The chain recombines TRBV19 with TRBJ2-7, with D uncertain. Germline assignment: CDR1 LNHDA and CDR2 SQIVND (reference sequence). Trimming removed 3 bases at V and 0 bases at J, with 9 bases between. The CDR3 length is 14 residues. CDR3 residues: CASSIQVNSYEQYF. The CDR3, as DNA: TGTGCCAGTAGTATCCAGGTCAACTCCTACGAGCAGTACTTC.

This clone was observed a few times. J is TRBJ2-3 and V is TRBV28; 8 bases map to TRBD2. V trimming: 4 bases; J trimming: 7 bases; junction bases outside the gene matches: 10. Germline V lookup: CDR1 MDHEN, CDR2 SYDVKM. This CDR3 region has 15 residues. CDR3 sequence reads: CASSWSSGKMYTQYF. As DNA, the CDR3 is TGTGCCAGCAGTTGGAGTAGCGGGAAGATGTATACGCAGTATTTT. Looking up the rest from reference TRBV28 and TRBJ2-3 gives the full variable domain: DVKVTQSSRYLVKRTGEKVFLECVQDMDHENMFWYRQDPGLGLRLIYFSYDVKMKEKGDIPEGYSVSREKKERFSLILESASTNQTSMYLCASSWSSGKMYTQYFGPGTRLTVL.

The chain links TRBV13 to TRBJ2-1; 7 nucleotides align to TRBD2. The CDR3 loop spans 15 amino acids. CDR1 PRHDT and CDR2 FYEKMQ come from the germline V gene (reference sequence). V was pared by 5 bases and J by 6 bases, with 10 bases of the junction left unmatched. In DNA form, the CDR3 reads TGTGCCAGCAGCCCCCCCCGGACTAGAGTCAATGAGCAGTTCTTC. Its protein product is CASSPPRTRVNEQFF.

The rearrangement joins TRBV18 to TRBJ2-7, with 9 bases aligning to TRBD2. Germline lookup yields CDR1 KGHSH and CDR2 LQKENI. The V gene end was trimmed by 5 bases and the J gene end by 4 bases; junction bases not matched to a gene: 9. The CDR3 sequence is 15 residues long. The CDR3 loop is CASSSGTSIGYEQYF. CDR3 nucleotides: TGTGCCAGCTCATCCGGGACTAGCATCGGGTACGAGCAGTACTTC.

This clone was seen a few times. This chain connects TRBV5-1 to TRBJ2-7; 8 bases align to TRBD2. J lost 6 bases, V lost 1 base, and 12 bases had no gene match. The germline gives CDR1 SGHRS, CDR2 YFSETQ. The CDR3 runs to 16 residues. The CDR3 DNA sequence: TGCGCCAGCAGCTTGACCACTAGCGGATCCCTGGGCGAGCAGTACTTC. Residues: CASSLTTSGSLGEQYF.

With regard to this clone: The junction differs from germline at one of its ends, possibly a read error. The chain couples TRBV7-9 to TRBJ2-1; D may be TRBD1 (5 bases). Germline V gene data show CDR1 as SEHNR and CDR2 as FQNEAQ (reference sequence). There are 14 residues in the CDR3. This CDR3 reads CSSSLEIRVNEQFF. CDR3 nucleotides: TGTTCCAGCAGCTTAGAAATCAGGGTGAATGAGCAGTTCTTC.

This chain joins TRBV27 and TRBJ2-7, with 8 bases aligning to TRBD1. The CDR3 consists of 14 residues. Germline loops: CDR1 MNHEY, CDR2 SMNVEV (reference sequence). V lost 6 bases, J lost 2 bases, and 6 bases stayed unmatched. The CDR3 sequence: CASSQRTGPYEQYF. The CDR3 DNA is TGTGCCAGCAGCCAGAGGACAGGGCCCTACGAGCAGTACTTC.

Remarks on this clone: At one boundary the junction diverges from the germline segment, which might be a read error. The chain employs TRBV7-9 and TRBJ2-3, with TRBD2 matching over 12 bases. The CDR3 has 16 amino acids. The V gene's germline CDR1 is SEHNR and CDR2 FQNEAQ (reference sequence). DNA for the CDR3: TGTTCCAGCAGCCCTACTAGCGGGAGGTTGGTAGATACGCAGTATTTT. It codes for CSSSPTSGRLVDTQYF.

V is TRBV5-1 and J is TRBJ1-5, with D hard to call. The germline V gene encodes CDR1 SGHRS and CDR2 YFSETQ. Between the trimmed V and J ends, which lost 0 bases and 2 bases, there was a span of 9 bases. The CDR3 runs 15 residues. The CDR3 nucleotides read TGCGCCAGCAGCTTGGCAGGAGCGGGCAATCAGCCCCAGCATTTT. Protein: CASSLAGAGNQPQHF.

V is TRBV25-1 and J is TRBJ1-4; maybe TRBD1 (6 bases). Looked up from germline, CDR1 is MGHDK and CDR2 is SYGVNS. The CDR3 covers 15 residues. Trimming pared 7 bases from V and 4 bases from J, leaving 16 bases between. The CDR3 here is CASTPTGSFNEKLFF. The CDR3 DNA reads TGTGCCAGCACCCCAACAGGGTCTTTTAATGAAAAACTGTTTTTT.

The rearrangement joins TRBV28 to TRBJ1-2, with 11 bases that match TRBD1. V lost 6 bases, J lost 0 bases, and 6 bases stayed unmatched. Germline CDR1 MDHEN, CDR2 SYDVKM. This CDR3 is built from 16 residues. The CDR3 DNA follows: TGTGCCAGCAGGAGGACAGGGGGCTCTGCTAACTATGGCTACACCTTC. Translation: CASRRTGGSANYGYTF.

The DNA of the CDR3 is TGCGCCAGCAGCCTCGGGGAGACCCAGTACTTC. Its translation: CASSLGETQYF. V gene TRBV4-3 combines with J gene TRBJ2-5; no clear D. CDR1 and CDR2 from the germline V gene are LGHNA and YSLEER. V shed 4 bases and J shed 5 bases, with 5 bases lying between them. The CDR3 covers 11 residues.

This sequence joins TRBV28 and TRBJ1-2; 8 bases line up with TRBD1. CDR1 is MDHEN, CDR2 SYDVKM, per germline. Trimming cost V 5 bases and J 6 bases; bases outside gene matches: 11. The CDR3 is 15 amino acids. CDR3 DNA sequence: TGTGCCAGCAGTATCCCCAGGGGGCGGGTAGATGGCTACACCTTC. Translated: CASSIPRGRVDGYTF.

The CDR3 region has the DNA TGTGCCAGCAGCGTAGGGCTAGCGGGAGGATCAGATACGCAGTATTTT. Translation gives CASSVGLAGGSDTQYF. The chain couples TRBV9 to TRBJ2-3; 11 bases agree with TRBD2. This CDR3 spans 16 amino acids. Trimming at V came to 0 bases and at J to 4 bases, leaving 4 bases not matched to a gene. Germline V CDR1 and CDR2: SGDLS, YYNGEE.

The chain recombines TRBV7-2 with TRBJ1-2; D gene uncertain. This CDR3 is built from 13 residues. V lost 2 bases and J lost 6, with 10 bases in between. Germline values: CDR1 SGHTA, CDR2 FQGNSA. This chain's CDR3 is CASSLFTTNGYTF. Here the CDR3 DNA reads TGTGCCAGCAGCTTATTCACAACAAATGGCTACACCTTC. Full variable domain (outside the CDR3, taken from reference TRBV7-2 and TRBJ1-2): GAGVSQSPSNKVTEKGKDVELRCDPISGHTALYWYRQSLGQGLEFLIYFQGNSAPDKSGLPSDRFSAERTGGSVSTLTIQRTQQEDSAVYLCASSLFTTNGYTFGSGTRLTVV.

This chain links TRBV19 with TRBJ2-7, with TRBD2 identical over 10 bases. From germline, CDR1 is LNHDA and CDR2 SQIVND (reference sequence). CDR3 length: 17 residues. Trimming removed 6 bases from V and 5 bases from J; junction bases left unmatched: 16. In DNA, the CDR3 is TGTGCCAGTAGCCCTCGGGCTAGCGGGGGCCTACGACACGAGCAGTACTTC. Its protein product is CASSPRASGGLRHEQYF.

The gene calls are TRBV18 and TRBJ1-2; 8 bases map to TRBD1. Germline CDR1 KGHSH, CDR2 LQKENI. The CDR3 length is 14 residues. V shed 3 bases and J 7 bases; nucleotides not matched to a gene: 7. The CDR3 loop reads CASSPDRGGGGYTF. CDR3 nucleotide sequence: TGTGCCAGCTCACCCGACAGGGGTGGCGGTGGCTACACCTTC.